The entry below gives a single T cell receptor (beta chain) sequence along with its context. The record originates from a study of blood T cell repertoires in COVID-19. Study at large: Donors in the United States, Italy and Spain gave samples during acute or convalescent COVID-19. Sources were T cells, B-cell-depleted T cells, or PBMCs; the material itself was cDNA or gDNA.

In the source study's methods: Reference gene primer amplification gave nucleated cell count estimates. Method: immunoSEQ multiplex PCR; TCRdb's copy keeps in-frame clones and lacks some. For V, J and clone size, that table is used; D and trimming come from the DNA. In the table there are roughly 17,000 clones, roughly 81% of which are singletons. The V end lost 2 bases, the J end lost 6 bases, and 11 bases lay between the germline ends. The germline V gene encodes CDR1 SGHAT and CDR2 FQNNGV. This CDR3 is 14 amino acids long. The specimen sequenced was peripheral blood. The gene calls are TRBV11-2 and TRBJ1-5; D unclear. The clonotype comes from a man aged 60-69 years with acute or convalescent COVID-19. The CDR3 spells CASSLPGVGQPQHF. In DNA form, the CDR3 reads TGTGCCAGCAGCTTACCTGGAGTTGGTCAGCCCCAGCATTTT. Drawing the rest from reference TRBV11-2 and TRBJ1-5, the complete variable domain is EAGVAQSPRYKIIEKRQSVAFWCNPISGHATLYWYQQILGQGPKLLIQFQNNGVVDDSQLPKDRFSAERLKGVDSTLKIQPAKLEDSAVYLCASSLPGVGQPQHFGDGTRLSIL.